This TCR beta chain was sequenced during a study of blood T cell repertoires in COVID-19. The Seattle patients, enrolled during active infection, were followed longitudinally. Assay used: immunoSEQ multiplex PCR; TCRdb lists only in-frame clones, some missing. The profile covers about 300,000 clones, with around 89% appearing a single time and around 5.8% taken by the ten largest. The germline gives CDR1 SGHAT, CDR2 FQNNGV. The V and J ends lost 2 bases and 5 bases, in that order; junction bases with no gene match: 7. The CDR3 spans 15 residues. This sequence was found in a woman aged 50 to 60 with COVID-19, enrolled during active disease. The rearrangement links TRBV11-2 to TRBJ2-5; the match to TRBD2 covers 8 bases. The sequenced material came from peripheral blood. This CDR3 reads CASSLTGGPEETQYF. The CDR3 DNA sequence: TGTGCCAGCAGCTTAACGGGAGGGCCGGAGGAGACCCAGTACTTC.